This T cell receptor (beta chain) originates from a study of blood T cell repertoires in COVID-19. Whole-study context: COVID-19 samples, acute and convalescent, were from the United States, Italy and Spain. PBMCs, B-cell-depleted T cells, or T cells were the source of the cDNA or gDNA that made up the material.

Trimming removed 1 base at V and 3 bases at J, with 13 bases between. This CDR3 region has 15 residues. CDR1 and CDR2 (germline): LGHNA, YNFKEQ. As processed by the authors: It was from reference gene primer amplification that nucleated cell counts were estimated. Data came from immunoSEQ multiplex PCR; TCRdb stores just in-frame clones and leaves some out. V and J calls plus clone size are reproduced from that table; the DNA served to infer D and trimming. The sample records fewer than 85,000 clones, around 85% being singletons. Sequences were obtained from peripheral blood. V is TRBV4-2 and J is TRBJ2-7, with D tentatively TRBD1 (6 bases). This TCR derives from a man in his sixties with acute or convalescent COVID-19. CDR3 DNA: TGTGCCAGCAGCCAAGCTGAAGGACAGAACTACGAGCAGTACTTC. This encodes CASSQAEGQNYEQYF.